A single sample gave rise to the 19 T cell receptor beta chains below, sequenced in a study of T cells in Graves' hyperthyroidism and ophthalmopathy. Amplification targeted TCR beta CDR3 regions from RNA transcripts. The HTBI primer set drove a first-round RT-PCR of the TCR CDR3. MiXCR was run by TCRdb on the multiplex PCR reads, yielding one entry per CDR3 protein. This sample has 500,000 to 800,000 distinct CDR3 sequences, with less than 45% found just once. Material for sequencing was peripheral blood or thyroid tissue (not recorded which). The receptor source for this set is an adult man with Graves' disease, either hyperthyroidism or ophthalmopathy (not recorded which).

The rearrangement joins TRBV5-1 to TRBJ2-5; no definite D call. This CDR3 has 15 amino acids. V was clipped by 0 bases and J by 0 bases, with 9 bases between them. Per germline, CDR1 SGHRS and CDR2 YFSETQ. The CDR3 here is CASSLGGIHQETQYF. DNA of the CDR3: TGCGCCAGCAGCTTGGGAGGTATCCACCAAGAGACCCAGTACTTC.

This clonotype showed up many times. The chain employs TRBV7-9 and TRBJ1-5; weak D call: TRBD1 (5 bases). The ends were cut back, 1 base at V and 5 bases at J, with 9 bases in the middle. CDR1 SEHNR and CDR2 FQNEAQ come from the germline V gene (reference sequence). The CDR3 loop spans 14 amino acids. The CDR3 region is CASSLGGSDQPQHF. CDR3 bases: TGTGCCAGCAGCTTAGGGGGGTCAGATCAGCCCCAGCATTTT.

This clonotype has a count of ten or more. The chain uses TRBV24-1 and TRBJ2-5; 9 bases are shared with TRBD1. The V segment lost 4 bases and the J segment 5 bases; nucleotides outside the gene matches: 4. Per the germline V gene, CDR1 is KGHDR and CDR2 is SFDVKD. The CDR3 sequence is 14 residues long. The CDR3 DNA reads as TGTGCCACCAGTGACTGGACAGGGGTGGAGACCCAGTACTTC. Its translation: CATSDWTGVETQYF.

V gene TRBV19 combines with J gene TRBJ1-6; 9 bases line up with TRBD1. Germline V CDR1 and CDR2: LNHDA, SQIVND (reference sequence). After removal of 7 bases from V and 6 bases from J, the junction contained 4 bases not matched to a gene. This CDR3 region has 14 residues. Here the CDR3 reads CASTPGQGNSPLHF. Written as DNA, the CDR3 is TGTGCCAGTACCCCGGGACAGGGTAATTCACCCCTCCACTTT.

Only a few counts were recorded for this clonotype. This rearrangement joins TRBV28 to TRBJ1-1; the D is unclear. V lost 3 bases and J lost 2, with 10 bases in between. This CDR3 has 14 amino acids. Germline CDR1 MDHEN, CDR2 SYDVKM. CDR3 in DNA: TGTGCCAGCAGTTTGGTCAGCCGTAACACTGAAGCTTTCTTT. Translating it yields CASSLVSRNTEAFF.

A word on this clonotype: One end of the junction is discordant with germline, which a read error may explain. V usage is TRBV2 and J usage is TRBJ2-7, with TRBD2 matching over 7 bases. Looked up from germline, CDR1 is SNHLY and CDR2 is FYNNEI. This CDR3 spans 17 amino acids. The CDR3 DNA follows: TGTGCCAGCAGTCTCACGGGGCGCGGGAGTGTTCACTACAAGCAGTACTTC. Protein sequence: CASSLTGRGSVHYKQYF.

This clonotype has just a few counts. A junction boundary mismatches the germline segment, possibly from a read error. The chain couples TRBV7-3 to TRBJ2-7; 7 nucleotides agree with TRBD1. CDR1 and CDR2 from the germline V gene are SGHTA and FQGTGA. The CDR3 is 15 residues long. The CDR3 DNA follows: TGCGCCAGCAGCCTTGGCCTGGAACAGGGGTTCGAGCAGTACTTC. Protein sequence: CASSLGLEQGFEQYF.

The V and J genes are TRBV10-3 and TRBJ1-1, with D tentatively TRBD1 (5 bases). This CDR3 has 14 residues. Trimming took off 10 bases at V and 0 bases at J, with 15 bases between the two ends. The germline V gene encodes CDR1 ENHRY and CDR2 SYGVKD. CDR3 amino acids: CATKRGVMNTEAFF. DNA of the CDR3: TGTGCCACAAAACGGGGGGTAATGAACACTGAAGCTTTCTTT.

This rearrangement joins TRBV29-1 to TRBJ1-1; the D gene is possibly TRBD1 (6 bases). The V gene lost 8 bases and the J gene lost 6 bases, with 16 bases spanning the gap. Germline CDR1 and CDR2: SQVTM and ANQGSEA. CDR3 size: 12 residues. CDR3 nucleotides: TGCAGCCCTGGGGGGCCTCGGGCTGAAGCTTTCTTT. It is translated as CSPGGPRAEAFF.

This chain uses TRBV29-1 with TRBJ2-3, with 7 positions matching TRBD2. Unmatched junction bases numbered 7, after V lost 7 bases and J lost 6 bases. The CDR3 sequence is 12 residues long. Germline V gives CDR1 SQVTM, CDR2 ANQGSEA. The CDR3 nucleotides read TGCAGCGCGAGACTAGCCTTGGATACGCAGTATTTT. As protein: CSARLALDTQYF.

The chain recombines TRBV15 with TRBJ2-7; no definite D call. V was shortened by 2 bases and J by 0 bases, with 8 bases between the two germline ends. The length of the CDR3 is 14 residues. Looked up from germline, CDR1 is LNHNV and CDR2 is YYDKDF (reference sequence). The CDR3 loop is CATSRRHDSYEQYF. CDR3 nucleotides: TGTGCCACCAGCAGAAGGCACGACTCCTACGAGCAGTACTTC.

This chain's CDR3 is CSATGRVIRGYTF. The CDR3 nucleotides read TGCAGTGCTACCGGCAGGGTGATACGAGGCTACACCTTC. The rearrangement links TRBV20-1 to TRBJ1-2, with D possibly being TRBD1 (5 bases). Deletions cut 4 bases from V and 8 bases from J, with 17 bases between. The length of the CDR3 is 13 residues. In germline, CDR1 is DFQATT, CDR2 SNEGSKA (reference sequence).

This clonotype has more than one count but fewer than ten. CDR3 bases: TGTGCCAGCAGCGTAAATCCGGGTTTTGACTCACCCCTCCACTTT. Protein sequence: CASSVNPGFDSPLHF. The rearrangement joins TRBV9 to TRBJ1-6; D is unresolved. Trimming shortened V by 1 base and J by 10 bases, and 15 bases separated the two germline ends. CDR1 is SGDLS, CDR2 YYNGEE, per germline. The CDR3 runs 15 residues.

The chain combines TRBV10-3 with TRBJ1-2, with 7 bases aligning to TRBD1. The CDR3 sequence is 13 residues long. CDR1 ENHRY and CDR2 SYGVKD come from the germline V gene. Trimming removed 0 bases from V and 6 bases from J; junction bases left unmatched: 1. CDR3 sequence reads: CAISESGGDGYTF. CDR3 in DNA: TGTGCCATCAGTGAGTCAGGGGGCGATGGCTACACCTTC.

This clonotype showed up just a few times. The gene calls are TRBV7-2 and TRBJ1-2, with D uncertain. The CDR3 length is 14 residues. Germline loops: CDR1 SGHTA, CDR2 FQGNSA. The V gene lost 5 bases and the J gene lost 2 bases, with 12 bases spanning the gap. The CDR3 is CASSPGRENYGYTF. In DNA form, the CDR3 reads TGTGCCAGCAGCCCCGGACGGGAAAACTATGGCTACACCTTC.

The chain uses TRBV12-3 or TRBV12-4 and TRBJ2-7, with TRBD2 identical over 8 bases. V lost 4 bases to trimming and J lost 2 bases; unmatched junction nucleotides: 7. This CDR3 is 15 amino acids long. The CDR3 nucleotides are TGTGCCAGCAGTTACGCGCGGGAGGCCCCCTACGAGCAGTACTTC. Translating gives CASSYAREAPYEQYF.

This clonotype was counted ten times or more. V and J are TRBV12-3 or TRBV12-4 and TRBJ1-2; 11 bases map to TRBD1. The CDR3 runs 15 residues. Trimming cost V 4 bases and J 3 bases; bases outside gene matches: 4. CDR3 region: CASSWTGQGDYGYTF. The CDR3 DNA sequence: TGTGCCAGCAGTTGGACGGGACAGGGGGACTATGGCTACACCTTC.

The CDR3 here is CATREAQETQYF. CDR3 coding DNA: TGTGCCACCAGGGAGGCCCAAGAGACCCAGTACTTC. V usage is TRBV24-1 and J usage is TRBJ2-5, with D possibly TRBD2 on 5 matching bases. CDR1 is KGHDR and CDR2 is SFDVKD in the germline V gene. Deletions cut 7 bases from V and 1 base from J, with 6 bases between. This CDR3 spans 12 amino acids.

This sequence joins TRBV24-1 and TRBJ2-2; 7 bases are shared with TRBD2. The CDR3 runs 14 residues. With 6 bases clipped from V and 11 bases from J, the junction kept 11 bases outside the gene matches. Germline CDR1 and CDR2: KGHDR and SFDVKD. CDR3 sequence: CATSWSGGVGELFF. As DNA, the CDR3 is TGTGCCACCAGTTGGTCGGGGGGTGTCGGAGAGCTGTTTTTT.